What follows are 5 T cell receptor beta chains derived from one specimen sequenced in a study of T cell repertoires in cytomegalovirus infection. In TCRdb, the reads were re-called with MiXCR into one record per CDR3 protein. This table has a few hundred thousand distinct CDR3 sequences, about 32% appearing once. These receptors have no identified antigens. This specimen consisted of cultured PBMCs, obtained from culture after CMV antigen stimulation. The receptor set was obtained from a human donor in good health (CMV status not recorded). Some clones in this sample may be carry-over from other donors' samples.

This clonotype was seen ten or more times. The J gene is TRBJ2-5, the V gene TRBV7-8; D gene ambiguous. The CDR3 totals 14 residues. CDR1 is SGHVS and CDR2 is FQNEAQ in the germline V gene. V lost 1 base and J 1 base, leaving 7 bases between the germline ends. The CDR3 protein is CASSLETVQETQYF. CDR3 DNA sequence: TGTGCCAGCAGCTTAGAAACAGTCCAAGAGACCCAGTACTTC.

The chain joins TRBV6-2 or TRBV6-3 to TRBJ2-7; 14 bases align to TRBD2. CDR3 length: 16 amino acids. The V gene end was trimmed by 2 bases and the J gene end by 5 bases; junction bases not matched to a gene: 5. In germline, CDR1 is MNHEY, CDR2 SVGEGT. As DNA, the CDR3 is TGTGCCAGCAGTTACGGAGGGACTAGCGGGAGACACGAGCAGTACTTC. Its translation is CASSYGGTSGRHEQYF.

This clonotype was counted only a few times. The genes are TRBV7-9 and TRBJ2-1; D is perhaps TRBD2 (5 bases). The CDR3 length is 14 residues. Germline V gives CDR1 SEHNR, CDR2 FQNEAQ (reference sequence). Trimming cost V 5 bases and J 3 bases, with 11 bases left between them. The CDR3 DNA sequence: TGTGCCAGCAGCCACACGGGGTACTACAATGAGCAGTTCTTC. Translated, it gives CASSHTGYYNEQFF.

With respect to this clonotype: It may be a read error: a sequence one base away is much more abundant. The genes are TRBV7-2 and TRBJ1-6; D is undetermined. The germline gives CDR1 SGHTA, CDR2 FQGNSA. The CDR3 runs to 15 residues. The CDR3 is CASSFSSSYDSPLHF. The CDR3 nucleotides read TGTGCCAGCAGCTTCTCCAGCTCCTATGATTCACCCCTCCACTTT.

The chain uses TRBV19 and TRBJ2-1, with 9 bases aligning to TRBD1. V lost 0 bases to trimming and J lost 2 bases; unmatched junction nucleotides: 5. Germline CDR1 and CDR2: LNHDA and SQIVND (reference sequence). The CDR3 is 17 amino acids. Written as DNA, the CDR3 is TGTGCCAGTAGTATAGACGGGGGGACAGGGCCCTACAATGAGCAGTTCTTC. This translates into CASSIDGGTGPYNEQFF.